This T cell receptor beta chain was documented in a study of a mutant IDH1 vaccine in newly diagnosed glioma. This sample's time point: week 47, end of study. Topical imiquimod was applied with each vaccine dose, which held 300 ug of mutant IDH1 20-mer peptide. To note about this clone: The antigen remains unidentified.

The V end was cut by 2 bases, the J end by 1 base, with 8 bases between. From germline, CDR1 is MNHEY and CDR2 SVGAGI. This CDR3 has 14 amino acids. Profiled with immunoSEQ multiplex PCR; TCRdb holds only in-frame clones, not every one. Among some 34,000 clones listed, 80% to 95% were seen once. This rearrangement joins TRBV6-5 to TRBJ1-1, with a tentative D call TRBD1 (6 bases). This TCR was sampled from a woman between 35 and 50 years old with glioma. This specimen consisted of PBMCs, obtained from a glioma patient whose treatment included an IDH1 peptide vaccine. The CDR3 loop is CASSYGRGNTEAFF. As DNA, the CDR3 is TGTGCCAGCAGTTACGGCAGGGGGAACACTGAAGCTTTCTTT.